The present T cell receptor beta chain was sequenced within a study of blood T cell repertoires in COVID-19. Study as a whole: Whether acute or convalescent, the COVID-19 samples came from the United States, Italy and Spain. Nucleic acid was either cDNA or gDNA, and it came from T cells, B-cell-depleted T cells, or PBMCs.

For this clone: This sample includes further DNA sequences coding for the same CDR3.

V lost 11 bases and J lost 4, with 21 bases in between. The CDR3 has 16 residues. Germline loops: CDR1 SNHLY, CDR2 FYNNEI. Original analysis: Estimation of nucleated cell counts was performed using reference gene primer amplification. TCRdb's table, derived via immunoSEQ multiplex PCR, lists solely in-frame clones and lacks some. Clone size and V and J calls were adopted from that table, with D and trimming inferred from the DNA. The data contain about 200,000 clones, approximately 88% of them seen just once; the ten biggest clones take up around 30%. The source is a middle-aged man with acute or convalescent COVID-19. Material for sequencing was peripheral blood. The gene calls are TRBV2 and TRBJ2-6; the D gene is possibly TRBD1 (8 bases). The CDR3 bases are TGTGCCGGGGGGGGTAGGCAGGGGGCCGGGGCCAACGTCCTGACTTTC. It yields the protein CAGGGRQGAGANVLTF.